Detailed here is one TCR beta chain. Single viable CD3+CD4+CD8-CD45RO+ cells were sorted as the memory CD4+ T cells. Deletions cut 10 bases from V and 2 bases from J, with 15 bases between. CDR3 size: 14 residues. CDR1 MNHNY and CDR2 SVGAGI come from the germline V gene (reference sequence). The data stem from a study of memory CD4+ T cells and cytomegalovirus serostatus. Looking at the study overall: This sample comes from healthy Belgian adults, roughly nine CMV seropositive, around 26 seronegative.

Method: immunoSEQ multiplex PCR; TCRdb's copy keeps in-frame clones and lacks some. The profile covers about 41,000 clones, with roughly 83% appearing a single time and approximately 0.8% taken by the ten largest. V gene TRBV6-6 combines with J gene TRBJ1-5, with unresolved D. This receptor was identified in an adult in good health and CMV-seronegative. The sequenced material came from memory CD4+ T cells from blood. As DNA, the CDR3 is TGTGCCATCGCTATTTCTGGGGGCAATCAGCCCCAGCATTTT. It is translated as CAIAISGGNQPQHF.